These 12 T cell receptor beta chains originate from one sample sequenced in a study of cytomegalovirus exposure and HLA in healthy donors. PCR involved 60 Vbeta and 13 Jbeta primers. The protocol was immunoSEQ multiplex PCR, while the TCRdb copy is restricted to in-frame clones and leaves out a portion. The sample comprises more than 150,000 clones, more than 80% of which are singletons, and around 0.69% rests with the top ten. The sequencing sample was made of PBMCs. These receptors were collected from a boy younger than 18 in good health and CMV-seronegative.

This chain connects TRBV13 to TRBJ1-1; D gene unclear. The CDR3 contains 15 residues. Germline V gene lookup returns CDR1 PRHDT and CDR2 FYEKMQ (reference sequence). Trimming cost V 0 bases and J 4 bases, with 12 bases left between them. The CDR3 protein is CASSLGRGFLTEAFF. The DNA of the CDR3 is TGTGCCAGCAGCTTAGGCAGAGGTTTTCTCACTGAAGCTTTCTTT.

This chain joins TRBV5-6 and TRBJ1-5; no firm D call. Germline CDR1 and CDR2: SGHDT and YYEEEE. Trimming left V 3 bases short and J 2 bases short, with 12 bases between. This CDR3 is built from 15 residues. CDR3 protein: CASSSLISGNQPQHF. CDR3 DNA sequence: TGTGCCAGCAGCTCCCTGATATCAGGCAATCAGCCCCAGCATTTT.

The chain has TRBV4-1 and TRBJ2-7; possibly TRBD2 for D (5 bases). Trimming left V 1 base short and J 6 bases short, with 10 bases between. This CDR3 has 13 residues. The germline V gene has CDR1 MGHRA and CDR2 YSYEKL. The CDR3 coding sequence is TGCGCCAGCAGCCAAGGCTGGAGGTCCGAGCAGTACTTC. Translation: CASSQGWRSEQYF.

The chain combines TRBV6-1 with TRBJ2-3; D ambiguous. This CDR3 is 13 amino acids long. V lost 3 bases and J lost 7, with 11 bases in between. Looked up from germline, CDR1 is MNHNS and CDR2 is SASEGT. The chain's CDR3 is CASSESGYYTQYF. In DNA form, the CDR3 reads TGTGCCAGCAGTGAGTCGGGTTATTATACGCAGTATTTT.

V is TRBV30 and J is TRBJ2-5, with a tentative D call TRBD2 (7 bases). The J call may be wrong; the DNA end is better matched by TRBJ2-7. Germline-derived CDR1 and CDR2 are GTSNPN and SVGIG (reference sequence). This CDR3 spans 14 amino acids. This CDR3 reads CAWGRGAKGHEQYF. DNA for the CDR3: TGTGCCTGGGGACGGGGGGCTAAAGGCCACGAGCAGTACTTC.

This clone showed up just a few times. The chain is built from TRBV10-3 and TRBJ1-1, with D possibly TRBD1 on 6 matching bases. Trimming stripped 10 bases from V and 0 bases from J, with 18 bases between. The CDR3 consists of 15 residues. Per the germline V gene, CDR1 is ENHRY and CDR2 is SYGVKD. CDR3 region: CATQRDNRMNTEAFF. CDR3 bases: TGTGCCACCCAACGGGACAACCGGATGAACACTGAAGCTTTCTTT.

The chain recombines TRBV5-1 with TRBJ2-1; 7 positions match TRBD1. The germline V gene encodes CDR1 SGHRS and CDR2 YFSETQ. The CDR3 consists of 17 residues. V lost 0 bases to trimming and J lost 0 bases; unmatched junction nucleotides: 6. The CDR3 region is CASSLEGPGGSYNEQFF. CDR3 nucleotide sequence: TGCGCCAGCAGCTTGGAAGGCCCAGGGGGCTCCTACAATGAGCAGTTCTTC. Complete variable domain (other parts from reference TRBV5-1 and TRBJ2-1): KAGVTQTPRYLIKTRGQQVTLSCSPISGHRSVSWYQQTPGQGLQFLFEYFSETQRNKGNFPGRFSGRQFSNSRSEMNVSTLELGDSALYLCASSLEGPGGSYNEQFFGPGTRLTVL.

The chain recombines TRBV28 with TRBJ1-2, with D perhaps TRBD1 (6 bases). Trimming took off 6 bases at V and 4 bases at J, with 12 bases between the two ends. The CDR3 extends over 13 amino acids. Germline assignment: CDR1 MDHEN and CDR2 SYDVKM. For the CDR3, the DNA is TGTGCCAGCAGAATCGGACAGTCCTATGGCTACACCTTC. As protein: CASRIGQSYGYTF.

J is TRBJ1-5 and V is TRBV21-1. TRBV21-1 is a recognized pseudogene. The CDR3 spans 13 residues. The CDR3 spells CASRDGGNQPQHF. The DNA of the CDR3 is TGTGCCAGCCGAGATGGGGGGAATCAGCCCCAGCATTTT.

The rearrangement uses TRBV27 and TRBJ2-1, with 9 nucleotides matching TRBD1. The CDR3 runs 15 residues. V lost 5 bases and J lost 5; bases outside the gene matches: 7. CDR1 is MNHEY and CDR2 is SMNVEV in the germline V gene (reference sequence). The CDR3 here is CASSPRQGVNNEQFF. The CDR3 bases are TGTGCCAGCAGTCCACGACAGGGGGTCAACAATGAGCAGTTCTTC.

The CDR3 loop is CASSQGGGSLKGTDTQYF. CDR3 in DNA: TGTGCCAGCAGCCAGGGCGGGGGCAGTCTCAAGGGCACAGATACGCAGTATTTT. This chain uses TRBV14 with TRBJ2-3, with D tentatively TRBD2 (7 bases). Trimming pared 3 bases from V and 1 base from J, leaving 20 bases between. Germline CDR1 SGHDN, CDR2 FVKESK. The CDR3 length is 18 residues.

V gene TRBV28 combines with J gene TRBJ1-2, with D maybe TRBD1 (5 bases). The germline V and J ends were trimmed by 7 bases and 0 bases, with 12 bases remaining between them. The CDR3 loop spans 14 amino acids. The germline V gene has CDR1 MDHEN and CDR2 SYDVKM. The CDR3 spells CASTRVPPNYGYTF. CDR3 DNA sequence: TGTGCCAGCACCAGGGTCCCCCCTAACTATGGCTACACCTTC.